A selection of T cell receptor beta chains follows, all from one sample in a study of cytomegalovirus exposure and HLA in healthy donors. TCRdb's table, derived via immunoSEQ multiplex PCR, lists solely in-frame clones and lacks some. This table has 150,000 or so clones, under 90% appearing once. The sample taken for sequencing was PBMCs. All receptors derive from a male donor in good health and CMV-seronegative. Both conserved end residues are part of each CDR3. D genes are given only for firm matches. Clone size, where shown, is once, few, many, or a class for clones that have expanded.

TGTGCCAGTAGCCGGACTAGCGGAGGATTCACTAGCACAGATACGCAGTATTTT | CASSRTSGGFTSTDTQYF | TRBV19 | TRBD2 | TRBJ2-3 | NA
TGTGCCAGCAGCGTTGGGCAAGATAGCAATCAGCCCCAGCATTTT | CASSVGQDSNQPQHF | TRBV9 | NA | TRBJ1-5 | NA
TGTGCCAGCAGCTTGCTGCGATTCGTGAACACTGAAGCTTTCTTT | CASSLLRFVNTEAFF | TRBV5-5 | NA | TRBJ1-1 | NA
TGTGCCAGTAGTCCCCTTTTGGGGGGGAATCAGCCCCAGCATTTT | CASSPLLGGNQPQHF | TRBV19 | NA | TRBJ1-5 | NA
TGTGCCAGCAGCTTCACCCGGGATAATTCACCCCTCCACTTT | CASSFTRDNSPLHF | TRBV11-2 | NA | TRBJ1-6 | once
TGTGCCAGCAGCGCGACTAGCGGTCCCTACAATGAGCAGTTCTTC | CASSATSGPYNEQFF | TRBV9 | TRBD2 | TRBJ2-1 | NA
TGTGCCAGTAGTCTGGGCGGGATTTATAGCAATCAGCCCCAGCATTTT | CASSLGGIYSNQPQHF | TRBV19 | NA | TRBJ1-5 | NA
TGTGCCAGCAGTGGACAGGGGAAACAGCCCCAGCATTTT | CASSGQGKQPQHF | TRBV2 | TRBD1 | TRBJ1-5 | NA
TGTGCCAGCAGCCGACCAGGGTTTGAAGCTTTCTTT | CASSRPGFEAFF | TRBV7-9 | NA | TRBJ1-1 | NA
TGTGCCATCAGTGATTATCAAGGGGGGACAGGGGTTGGTTTCGATCAGCCCCAGCATTTT | CAISDYQGGTGVGFDQPQHF | TRBV10-3 | TRBD1 | TRBJ1-5 | NA
TGTGCCAGCAGCTTAAAGGGGACTGAAGCTTTCTTT | CASSLKGTEAFF | TRBV13 | NA | TRBJ1-1 | NA
TGTGCCAGCAGCTTAGCCAGTACCTCCTACGAGCAGTACTTC | CASSLASTSYEQYF | TRBV7-2 | NA | TRBJ2-7 | NA
TGTGCCAGCAGCGTGAGCCCCGTGGGGCCTGGCCAAGAGACCCAGTACTTC | CASSVSPVGPGQETQYF | TRBV9 | NA | TRBJ2-5 | NA